This TCR beta chain was recovered during a study of T cells expressing NK-cell markers (dated by TCRdb to 2019 to 2021). Regarding the study in general: TCR beta-chain repertoires were profiled in sorted CD3+CD56+NKG2C+, CD3+CD56+NKG2C- and CD3+CD56-NKG2C+ T-cell subsets from fewer than 10 donors. Of the eight sequenced donors, seven were found to be HCMV-seropositive and one was found to be HCMV-seronegative. The libraries were sequenced on Illumina HiSeq 2000/2500, MiSeq or NextSeq, producing 2 x 150 bp reads. The study sequenced eight donors, all healthy volunteers chosen at random: three men and five women. General study outcomes and caveats: In six donors, the dominant CD3+CD56+NKG2C+ clonotypes ranked among the top 10 CD8+ clonotypes, making up roughly 1.0-7.0% of CD8+ T cells. Those dominant clonotypes were again the most abundant among CD3+CD56-NKG2C+ cells in several donors, at about 25-60.1%. Whether the expanded NKG2C-expressing T cell clones were specific for HCMV antigens remained unclear.

The reads were generated on an Illumina HiSeq 2000. The TCR beta cDNA libraries were made using 5'RACE template switching, a step that added both a universal primer site and unique molecular identifiers. cDNA synthesis was primed from the TCR beta constant segment and was followed by two successive PCR amplification steps. Concerning the study's data processing: MIGEC handled demultiplexing of the reads and grouping by UMI, while MiTCR was used to assemble and quantify clonotypes. To remove erroneous sequences, TCR cDNA sequences were retained only when supported by two or more reads. Downstream repertoire analysis used the tcR package, and clonotypes were matched across fractions by CDR3 nucleotide sequence plus V segment. VDJmatch was used to annotate antigen specificity against VDJdb, with one amino acid substitution in CDR3 allowed. With the reads reprocessed by TCRdb, a single entry stands for each CDR3 protein sequence and no DNA is reported. It is TCRdb's table, rather than the study itself, that gives the V and J calls and clone size. This sample's table lists under 200,000 distinct CDR3 sequences. The top ten clonotypes cover about 18% of the sample.

As for this clonotype: There is no known antigen for this receptor.

HCMV-specific IgG was detected in serum with a commercial ELISA kit to determine HCMV serostatus. Ficoll density gradient centrifugation was used to isolate peripheral blood mononuclear cells from blood. Sequencing was performed on blood T cells: a sorted CD56 or NKG2C T cell subset, CD4+ or CD8+ T cells, or bulk PBMC T cells (not recorded which). The origin of this receptor is a woman aged 18-70 years in good health.

The CDR3 sequence is CSASNRRGTGELFF. This sequence uses TRBV20-1 and TRBJ2-2; the D call of TRBD1 rests on TCRdb alone, since no DNA is present to check it. The germline V gene (reference sequence) yields DFQATT for CDR1 and SNEGSKA for CDR2. From the cysteine up to the phenylalanine, the CDR3 has a length of 14 residues. The coding DNA is unavailable.